This TCR beta chain was captured by sequencing in a study of cytomegalovirus exposure and HLA in healthy donors. This CDR3 comprises 14 residues. V lost 3 bases to trimming and J lost 3 bases; unmatched junction nucleotides: 2. Looked up from germline, CDR1 is SGDLS and CDR2 is YYNGEE. With 60 Vbeta and 13 Jbeta primers, the PCR was carried out. Clones were read by immunoSEQ multiplex PCR, and TCRdb kept only the in-frame ones, dropping some. Among approximately 130,000 clones listed, roughly four fifths were seen once. Sequences were obtained from PBMCs. This chain uses TRBV9 with TRBJ2-2, with TRBD2 identical over 7 bases. This clonotype was sampled from a man aged 35-49 years in good health and CMV-seronegative. The CDR3 loop reads CASSGTRDTGELFF. The CDR3 DNA sequence: TGTGCCAGCAGCGGGACTAGGGACACCGGGGAGCTGTTTTTT.